A single sample is the source of the 10 T cell receptor beta chains below, sequenced in a study of tumor-infiltrating lymphocytes in primary liver carcinoma. cDNA specific to TCR beta was made from around 450 ng of total RNA, with a constant-region primer employed for priming. Three nested multiplex PCR rounds, a slightly modified ARM-PCR method, built the TCR beta libraries. For approximately 11 cycles apiece, the opening two PCR rounds ran with TRBV1-TRBV30 forward primers and a C-beta reverse primer. Each CDR3 protein gets one entry after TCRdb re-called the multiplex PCR reads with MiXCR. The sample lists about 64,000 distinct CDR3 sequences, around 69% occurring once. Extraction of RNA together with DNA used roughly 18-32 mg of unsorted bulk tissue. Specimen: liver tumor tissue from sampling region 4. Subset indicated: tumor region T4, right-lateral pole. These receptors originate from a middle-aged man with primary liver carcinoma and hepatitis B virus infection.

V is TRBV6-1 and J is TRBJ2-5, with TRBD2 as a possible D gene (6 bases). CDR1 and CDR2 (germline): MNHNS, SASEGT. There are 13 residues in the CDR3. V shed 6 bases and J shed 4 bases, with 12 bases lying between them. The CDR3: CASSRDLGETQYF. The CDR3 nucleotides are TGTGCCAGCAGCAGGGACTTAGGAGAGACCCAGTACTTC.

Turning to this clonotype: One end of the junction does not line up with germline, which may come from a read error. This chain uses TRBV5-1 with TRBJ1-5, with D perhaps matching TRBD1 (7 bases). TRBJ2-3 matches the DNA end more closely, so the J call is doubtful. This CDR3 comprises 15 residues. Germline V lookup: CDR1 SGHRS, CDR2 YFSETQ. In nucleotides, the CDR3 is TGCGCCAGCACCTTGGGGGGACAGTCAAATCAGCCCCAGTATTTT. Encoded protein: CASTLGGQSNQPQYF.

This clonotype has a handful of counts. The chain couples TRBV5-1 to TRBJ1-1, with D perhaps TRBD1 (6 bases). This CDR3 has 14 amino acids. CDR1 is SGHRS, CDR2 YFSETQ, per germline. The V and J ends lost 4 bases and 5 bases respectively, with 15 bases between them. The CDR3 DNA follows: TGCGCCAGCAGCCCCCATCGACAGGCAACTGAAGCTTTCTTT. As protein: CASSPHRQATEAFF.

The chain employs TRBV2 and TRBJ2-3; no clear D gene. The V end was cut by 2 bases, the J end by 7 bases, with 19 bases between. The CDR3 contains 16 residues. CDR1 and CDR2 (germline): SNHLY, FYNNEI. The CDR3 bases are TGTGCCAGCAGTGAAAATGAGGTTACGTCGCAGTATACGCAGTATTTT. This gives the protein CASSENEVTSQYTQYF.

As concerns this clonotype: A read error may produce the germline difference seen at one junction end. V is TRBV5-1 and J is TRBJ1-1; D may be TRBD1 (6 bases). Germline assignment: CDR1 SGHRS and CDR2 YFSETQ. This CDR3 comprises 14 residues. The CDR3 DNA is TGCGCTAGCAGCTCCGGGACATCCGAGACTGAAGCTTCCTTT. This encodes CASSSGTSETEASF.

Of note for this clonotype: Compared with germline, one end of the junction differs, possibly owing to a read error. This chain links TRBV4-1 with TRBJ2-3; D unclear. Germline-derived CDR1 and CDR2 are MGHRA and YSYEKL. The CDR3 extends over 19 amino acids. CDR3 in DNA: TGCGCCAGCAGTCAAGAAGCCACCCTGGGCGGTCAGAACACAGATACGCAGTATTTT. Its translation is CASSQEATLGGQNTDTQYF.

A note on this clonotype: In this CDR3 the conserved last residue, phenylalanine or tryptophan, is missing, so a read error is likely. The V gene is TRBV11-2, the J gene TRBJ2-5; possibly TRBD2 for D (5 bases). This CDR3 spans 18 amino acids. Germline assignment: CDR1 SGHAT and CDR2 FQNNGV. CDR3 amino acids: CAGSLARLALGKKGTQYI. CDR3 nucleotides: TGTGCCGGCAGCTTAGCGAGGCTAGCCCTGGGAAAAAAAGGGACCCAGTACATC.

About this clonotype itself: A single base separates this from a much larger clone, so it may be a read error. The rearrangement uses TRBV6-5 and TRBJ1-5; 10 bases are shared with TRBD1. This CDR3 has 14 amino acids. Germline CDR1 and CDR2: MNHEY and SVGAGI. CDR3 in DNA: TGTGTCAGCGGTAGGACAGGGGGGGCTCAGCCCCAGCATTTT. It encodes CVSGRTGGAQPQHF.

In this sample, this clonotype turned up many times. The rearrangement links TRBV7-8 to TRBJ2-1, with 9 bases fitting TRBD2. With 4 bases clipped from V and 6 bases from J, the junction kept 7 bases outside the gene matches. The CDR3 sequence is 15 residues long. Germline CDR1 is SGHVS and CDR2 is FQNEAQ. The CDR3 coding sequence is TGTGCCAGCAGCTCCCCGGGACTAGCAAGCAATGAGCAGTTCTTC. Translation gives CASSSPGLASNEQFF.

As regards this clonotype: Lacking the conserved final phenylalanine or tryptophan, this CDR3 likely reflects a read error. This chain uses TRBV6-5 with TRBJ2-5; perhaps TRBD2 as D (6 bases). The germline CDR1 and CDR2 sequences are MNHEY and SVGAGI. The CDR3 spans 17 residues. In nucleotides, the CDR3 is TGTGCCAGCAGCGCGGACACTAACGGGGGACTTCAAGAGACTCAGTACTTA. It is translated as CASSADTNGGLQETQYL.